The clone carrying this T cell receptor (beta chain) was counted only a few times. Its specificity is not known. The data belong to a study of beta chain features in type 1 diabetes. Broader study findings: Cells with high TCR expression could be over-represented when cDNA is sequenced.

Reverse transcribing all isolated RNA meant expressed TCRB transcripts were sequenced. The assay was immunoSEQ multiplex PCR, and TCRdb's table has in-frame clones only and misses some. There are over 100,000 clones in the sample; around 40% occur only once, and about 0.07% lies in the top ten. This CDR3 has 14 residues. Germline V lookup: CDR1 MNHNY, CDR2 SVGAGI (reference sequence). V gave up 5 bases and J gave up 13 bases; unmatched junction bases: 13. The receptor comes from a woman aged 18-29 years in good health. The chain is built from TRBV6-6 and TRBJ1-2; TRBD1 matches at 10 bases. Sequencing was performed on stem cell memory CD4+ T cells from blood. Here the CDR3 DNA reads TGTGCCAGCAGTGGGGGATTGGGGACAGGGGAGCTCACCTTC. Translating it yields CASSGGLGTGELTF.